This T cell receptor beta chain was recovered during a study of T cell repertoires in cytomegalovirus infection. Trimming cost V 6 bases and J 0 bases, with 14 bases left between them. The CDR3 is 15 residues long. TCRdb reprocessed the reads with MiXCR, giving one entry per CDR3 protein. The sample has about 490,000 distinct CDR3 sequences; approximately 10% are singletons. This clonotype was observed at least ten times. The rearrangement links TRBV12-3 or TRBV12-4 to TRBJ1-1; tentatively, D is TRBD1 (6 bases). The receptor's source is a human donor in good health (CMV status not recorded). Some clones in this sample may be carry-over from other donors' samples. Sequencing was carried out using PBMCs. The CDR3 sequence: CASRETGGMNTEAFF. The CDR3 DNA follows: TGTGCCAGCAGGGAGACAGGCGGAATGAACACTGAAGCTTTCTTT.